Listed below are T cell receptor beta chains from one sample, sequenced in a study of identical twins. MiXCR, run by TCRdb on the 5' RACE reads, gives a single entry per CDR3 protein. The table includes 350,000 to 400,000 distinct CDR3 sequences, approximately 10% detected once. The sequencing sample was made of naive T cells sorted from blood. These receptors all come from a woman in her fifties or sixties in good health. Both conserved end residues are part of each CDR3.

j_call	v_call	cdr3_aa
TRBJ2-5	TRBV9	CASSVGPRNNQETQYF
TRBJ2-7	TRBV5-1	CASSLVGGSAYEQYF
TRBJ1-2	TRBV12-3/TRBV12-4	CASSSTGRYGYTF
TRBJ2-5	TRBV10-3	CAIGTSGQETQYF
TRBJ2-1	TRBV12-3/TRBV12-4	CASTKKKLAGVYNEQFF
TRBJ1-2	TRBV5-1	CASSLAVGTNYGYTF
TRBJ1-2	TRBV3-1	CASSQARGQVINYGYTF
TRBJ2-3	TRBV7-8	CASSLDPGFTDTQYF
TRBJ1-4	TRBV30	CAWGGGNEKLFF
TRBJ2-3	TRBV28	CASSLSAGPRAGSQYF
TRBJ1-1	TRBV27	CASSLGSPTEAFF
TRBJ2-2	TRBV5-1	CASTRSTGELFF
TRBJ2-7	TRBV18	CASSPQGGEQYF
TRBJ1-1	TRBV11-3	CASSARGGGFTEAFF
TRBJ1-4	TRBV28	CASSQGDRKKLFF
TRBJ2-1	TRBV3-1	CASSTSGSDEQFF
TRBJ1-1	TRBV29-1	CSSGTGRGTEAFF
TRBJ2-2	TRBV7-9	CASSFKPRFDLANTGELFF
TRBJ2-1	TRBV24-1	CASAGVYNEQFF
TRBJ2-3	TRBV9	CASSVGLAGNADTQYF
TRBJ2-1	TRBV5-1	CASLRIAGSYNEQFF
TRBJ2-1	TRBV24-1	CATSDFVSNEQFF
TRBJ1-4	TRBV19	CASSTTIQKLFF
TRBJ1-2	TRBV28	CASSPGRGYTF
TRBJ1-1	TRBV3-1	CASSHPEPGTEAFF
TRBJ2-3	TRBV5-1	CASSPRLAGEGEVRTDTQYF
TRBJ2-1	TRBV12-3/TRBV12-4	CASRGGLAGGDSYNEQFF
TRBJ2-2	TRBV5-1	CASSLEGTGELFF
TRBJ2-6	TRBV5-1	CASSLTGTNSGANVLTF
TRBJ2-5	TRBV12-3/TRBV12-4	CASSRQGPAPQYF
TRBJ1-1	TRBV29-1	CSVGLLGETEAFF
TRBJ2-2	TRBV5-1	CASSLDQPGTGELFF
TRBJ2-5	TRBV27	CASSLLGTGDQETQYF
TRBJ1-1	TRBV5-1	CASSLVGDSVNTEAFF
TRBJ2-4	TRBV27	CASGLLSLGKNIQYF
TRBJ2-7	TRBV6-5	CASSRERSSYEQYF
TRBJ2-1	TRBV19	CASSALDTFSYNEQFF